The 8 T cell receptor beta chains presented below share a single source sample, sequenced in a study of regulatory T cells in long-lasting Graves disease. Library construction for TCR beta used iRepertoire HTBI primers and Arm-PCR of CDR3 regions. Via MiXCR, TCRdb re-called the multiplex PCR reads, giving one row per CDR3 protein. The sample includes hundreds of thousands of distinct CDR3 sequences, about 20% of them seen just once. Sample time point: persistent/refractory GD, antithyroid drugs over 5 years with positive TRAb. RNA extracted from PBMCs served as the sequencing template. The sample consisted of peripheral blood mononuclear cells (PBMCs), taken when the disease was refractory, from a patient treated with antithyroid drugs. The receptors stem from a female donor with Graves disease.

In its sample, this clonotype was seen a few times. The chain employs TRBV19 and TRBJ2-2; a weak D match, TRBD1 (6 bases). V was shortened by 1 base and J by 3 bases, with 9 bases between the two germline ends. Germline V gene sequence: CDR1 LNHDA, CDR2 SQIVND (reference sequence). The CDR3 loop spans 15 amino acids. The CDR3 DNA follows: TGTGCCAGTAGTATAGGTCAGGGGCACACCGGGGAGCTGTTTTTT. This encodes CASSIGQGHTGELFF.

CDR3 nucleotides: TGTGCCAGCAGCTTGGTGGGAAATGAAAAACTGTTTTTT. This sequence encodes CASSLVGNEKLFF. The V gene is TRBV5-4, the J gene TRBJ1-4; D gene uncertain. CDR3 size: 13 residues. Trimming left V 0 bases short and J 5 bases short, with 5 bases between. Germline CDR1 is SGHNT and CDR2 is YYREEE (reference sequence).

This clonotype appeared many times. The J gene is TRBJ1-1, the V gene TRBV6-1; D perhaps matches TRBD1 (5 bases). In germline, CDR1 is MNHNS, CDR2 SASEGT. V shed 6 bases and J shed 0 bases, with 8 bases lying between them. This CDR3 has 13 residues. The CDR3 is CASRRGLNTEAFF. In DNA, the CDR3 is TGTGCCAGCAGAAGGGGCCTGAACACTGAAGCTTTCTTT.

The V gene is TRBV2, the J gene TRBJ1-3; D not resolved. The CDR3 has 14 amino acids. In germline, CDR1 is SNHLY, CDR2 FYNNEI. V was clipped by 6 bases and J by 0 bases, with 9 bases between them. The CDR3 region is CASRAEASGNTIYF. In DNA, the CDR3 is TGTGCCAGCAGGGCGGAGGCCTCTGGAAACACCATATATTTT.

The chain is built from TRBV20-1 and TRBJ1-2; tentative D call: TRBD1 (6 bases). CDR1 is DFQATT and CDR2 is SNEGSKA in the germline V gene (reference sequence). V lost 5 bases and J lost 3, with 13 bases in between. CDR3 length: 13 amino acids. Written as DNA, the CDR3 is TGCAGTGCTCAGGTGGGGGGCCACTATGGCTACACCTTC. Translation: CSAQVGGHYGYTF.

This chain joins TRBV20-1 and TRBJ1-5; D unresolved. Trimming removed 6 bases at V and 9 bases at J, with 18 bases between. Germline CDR1 DFQATT, CDR2 SNEGSKA (reference sequence). This CDR3 comprises 13 residues. The CDR3, as DNA: TGCAGTGCCCCCTCCCGCCGCGTTCGGCCCCAGCATTTT. It codes for CSAPSRRVRPQHF.

The J gene is TRBJ2-7, the V gene TRBV11-2, with TRBD2 matching 8 bases. From germline, CDR1 is SGHAT and CDR2 FQNNGV. CDR3 length: 18 amino acids. Trimming cost V 6 bases and J 6 bases; bases outside gene matches: 22. The CDR3 bases are TGTGCCAGCAGACTTCCGGGACGCCGTAGCGGGAACGTCCCCGAGCAGTACTTC. Encoded protein: CASRLPGRRSGNVPEQYF.

This clonotype was seen many times. This chain joins TRBV20-1 and TRBJ2-2; a possible D gene is TRBD2 (6 bases). The V end lost 3 bases, the J end lost 5 bases, and 13 bases lay between the germline ends. This CDR3 comprises 14 residues. Germline V gene sequence: CDR1 DFQATT, CDR2 SNEGSKA (reference sequence). The DNA for the CDR3 is TGCAGTGCTAGTGCGGGGATGGTTACCGGGGAGCTGTTTTTT. This gives the protein CSASAGMVTGELFF.